This entry describes one T cell receptor beta chain. The antigen is undetermined. The data belong to a study of molecular identifiers for immune sequencing clone quantification. Study conclusions and caveats: Jurkat TCR RNA spiked in from one cell (amid more than 850,000 naive cells) was reportedly detectable.

A CD8+CD4-CCR7+CD45RA+ gate was used to sort naive CD8 T cells. Each CDR3 protein is one row after TCRdb ran MiXCR on the PCR reads. This sample yields approximately 550,000 distinct CDR3 sequences, of which 25% are seen a single time; about 0.75% belongs to the top ten. The V and J ends lost 8 bases and 1 base respectively, with 29 bases between them. The length of the CDR3 is 19 residues. CDR1 is MDHEN, CDR2 SYDVKM, per germline. The chain is built from TRBV28 and TRBJ1-2, with no clear D. The source is a human donor in good health. Some libraries in this study had Jurkat cell RNA spiked in. What was sequenced was naive CD8+ T cells from blood, with Jurkat cell RNA spiked in. Subset of the sample: FACS-sorted CD8+CD4-CCR7+CD45RA+ naive T cells. As DNA, the CDR3 is TGTGCCAGCGTGACCCCTCAGGCCACGGGCAGGACCCTTAACTATGGCTACACCTTC. Translating gives CASVTPQATGRTLNYGYTF.